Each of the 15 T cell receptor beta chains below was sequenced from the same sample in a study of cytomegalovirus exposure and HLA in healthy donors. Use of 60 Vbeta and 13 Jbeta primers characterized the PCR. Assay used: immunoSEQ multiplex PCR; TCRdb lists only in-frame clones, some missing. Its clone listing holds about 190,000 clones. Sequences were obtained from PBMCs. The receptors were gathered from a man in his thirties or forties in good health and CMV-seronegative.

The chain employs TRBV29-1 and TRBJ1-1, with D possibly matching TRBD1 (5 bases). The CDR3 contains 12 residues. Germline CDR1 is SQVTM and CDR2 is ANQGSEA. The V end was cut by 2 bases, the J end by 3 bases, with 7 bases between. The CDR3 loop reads CSVEQGHTEAFF. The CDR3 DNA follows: TGCAGCGTTGAACAGGGTCACACTGAAGCTTTCTTT.

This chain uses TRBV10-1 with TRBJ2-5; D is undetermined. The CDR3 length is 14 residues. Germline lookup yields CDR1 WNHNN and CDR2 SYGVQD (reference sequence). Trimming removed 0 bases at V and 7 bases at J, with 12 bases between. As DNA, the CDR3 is TGCGCCAGCAGTGAGTCTCGACCCGGCGGGACCCAGTACTTC. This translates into CASSESRPGGTQYF.

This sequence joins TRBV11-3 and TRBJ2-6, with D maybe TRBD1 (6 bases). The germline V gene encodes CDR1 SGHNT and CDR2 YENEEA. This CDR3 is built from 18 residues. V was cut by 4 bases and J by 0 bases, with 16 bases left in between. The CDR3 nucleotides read TGTGCCAGCAGCTCCCCGGGACACCCAGGCTCTGGGGCCAACGTCCTGACTTTC. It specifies CASSSPGHPGSGANVLTF.

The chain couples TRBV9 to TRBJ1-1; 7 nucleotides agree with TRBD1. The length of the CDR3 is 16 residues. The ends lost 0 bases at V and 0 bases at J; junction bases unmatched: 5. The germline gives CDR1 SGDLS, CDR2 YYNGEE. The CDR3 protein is CASSVGGTAMNTEAFF. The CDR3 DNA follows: TGTGCCAGCAGCGTAGGGGGGACAGCCATGAACACTGAAGCTTTCTTT.

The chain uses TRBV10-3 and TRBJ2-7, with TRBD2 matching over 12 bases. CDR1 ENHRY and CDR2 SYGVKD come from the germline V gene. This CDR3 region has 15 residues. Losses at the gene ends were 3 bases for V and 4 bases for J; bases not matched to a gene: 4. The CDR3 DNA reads TGTGCCATCAGTGAAGGACTAGCGGGAATTTACGAGCAGTACTTC. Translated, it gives CAISEGLAGIYEQYF.

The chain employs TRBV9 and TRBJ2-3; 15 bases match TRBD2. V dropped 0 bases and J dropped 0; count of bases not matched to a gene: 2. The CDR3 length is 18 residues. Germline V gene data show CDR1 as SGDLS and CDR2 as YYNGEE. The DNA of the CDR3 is TGTGCCAGCAGCGTAGAGGGACTAGCGGGGGGCAGCACAGATACGCAGTATTTT. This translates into CASSVEGLAGGSTDTQYF.

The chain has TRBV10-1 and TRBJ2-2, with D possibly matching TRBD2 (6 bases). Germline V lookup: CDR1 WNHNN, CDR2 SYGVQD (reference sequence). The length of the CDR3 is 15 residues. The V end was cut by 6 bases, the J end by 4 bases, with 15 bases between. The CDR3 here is CASSPGGEATGELFF. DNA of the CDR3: TGCGCCAGCAGCCCCGGGGGAGAGGCCACCGGGGAGCTGTTTTTT.

The CDR3, as DNA: TGTGCCAGCAGCCCCTCAACAGGGATGTACACTGAAGCTTTCTTT. Its protein is CASSPSTGMYTEAFF. The chain combines TRBV2 with TRBJ1-1, with D perhaps TRBD1 (6 bases). V lost 6 bases to trimming and J lost 3 bases, with 17 bases between them. Germline lookup yields CDR1 SNHLY and CDR2 FYNNEI. The CDR3 extends over 15 amino acids.

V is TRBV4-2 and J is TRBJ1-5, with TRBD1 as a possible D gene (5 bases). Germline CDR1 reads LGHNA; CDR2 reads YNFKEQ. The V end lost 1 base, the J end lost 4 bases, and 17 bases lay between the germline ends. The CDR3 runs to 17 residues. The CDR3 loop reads CASSQGEGPLENQPQHF. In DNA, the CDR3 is TGTGCCAGCAGCCAAGGGGAGGGGCCCTTAGAGAATCAGCCCCAGCATTTT.

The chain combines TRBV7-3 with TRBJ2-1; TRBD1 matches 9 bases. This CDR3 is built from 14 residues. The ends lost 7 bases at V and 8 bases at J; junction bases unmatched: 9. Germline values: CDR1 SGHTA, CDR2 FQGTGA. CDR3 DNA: TGTGCCAGCACCCTCGGGGGGACAGGGCATGAGCAGTTCTTC. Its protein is CASTLGGTGHEQFF.

CDR3 residues: CASSPREGLYTEAFF. The CDR3 DNA reads as TGTGCCAGCAGCCCCAGGGAGGGGTTGTACACTGAAGCTTTCTTT. V is TRBV5-5 and J is TRBJ1-1, with D possibly being TRBD1 (5 bases). The V and J ends lost 4 bases and 3 bases respectively, with 16 bases between them. The CDR3 covers 15 residues. CDR1 and CDR2 from the germline V gene are SGHKS and YYEKEE (reference sequence).

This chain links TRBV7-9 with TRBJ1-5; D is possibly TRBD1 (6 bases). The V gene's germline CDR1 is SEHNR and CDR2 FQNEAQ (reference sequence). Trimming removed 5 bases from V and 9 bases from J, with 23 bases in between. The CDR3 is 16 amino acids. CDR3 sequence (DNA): TGTGCCAGCAGCCCCTCCGGGACACCTTCCGAAGGGCCCCAGCATTTT. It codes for CASSPSGTPSEGPQHF.

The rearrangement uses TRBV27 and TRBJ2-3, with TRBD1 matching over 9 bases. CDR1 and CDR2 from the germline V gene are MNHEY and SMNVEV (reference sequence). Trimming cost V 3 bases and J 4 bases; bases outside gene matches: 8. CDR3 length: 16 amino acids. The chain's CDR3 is CASSLTQGALSDTQYF. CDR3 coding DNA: TGTGCCAGCAGTTTGACACAGGGGGCTCTCTCAGATACGCAGTATTTT.

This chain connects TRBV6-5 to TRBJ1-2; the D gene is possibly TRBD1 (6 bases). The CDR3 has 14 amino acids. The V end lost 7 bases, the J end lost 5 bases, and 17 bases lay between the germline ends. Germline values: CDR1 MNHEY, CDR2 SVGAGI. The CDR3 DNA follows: TGTGCCAGCAACCCCAGGGGCGGTGGGTATGGCTACACCTTC. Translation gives CASNPRGGGYGYTF.

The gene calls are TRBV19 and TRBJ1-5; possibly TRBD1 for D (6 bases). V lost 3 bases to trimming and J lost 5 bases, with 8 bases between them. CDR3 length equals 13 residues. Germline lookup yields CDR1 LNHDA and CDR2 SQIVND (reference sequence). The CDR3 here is CASSMDRYQPQHF. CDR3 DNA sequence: TGTGCCAGTAGTATGGACAGATATCAGCCCCAGCATTTT. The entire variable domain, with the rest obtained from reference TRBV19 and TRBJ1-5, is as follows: DGGITQSPKYLFRKEGQNVTLSCEQNLNHDAMYWYRQDPGQGLRLIYYSQIVNDFQKGDIAEGYSVSREKKESFPLTVTSAQKNPTAFYLCASSMDRYQPQHFGDGTRLSIL.